This paragraph reports one T cell receptor (beta chain). As yet, its antigen is unknown. The PCR employed 60 Vbeta primers together with 13 Jbeta primers. TCRdb's table, derived via immunoSEQ multiplex PCR, lists solely in-frame clones and lacks some. Among approximately 220,000 clones listed, approximately 79% were seen once. This record comes from a study of cytomegalovirus exposure and HLA in healthy donors. This CDR3 contains 15 residues. CDR1 is GTSNPN, CDR2 SVGIG, per germline (reference sequence). The trim removed 3 bases at V and 8 bases at J, leaving 12 bases unmatched. Points from the study as a whole: TRBV6-2, TRBV6-3 and some other V segments were excluded as indistinguishable. When analyzed later, a missense DCLRE1C variant was found to be linked to TCR beta V- and J-gene trimming.

The receptor was derived from a girl between 2 and 10 years old in good health and CMV-seronegative. The chain carries TRBV30 and TRBJ1-2, with 10 positions matching TRBD1. Sequencing was performed on PBMCs. Here the CDR3 DNA reads TGTGCCTGGAGCGCCATGAGACAGGGGGCAGGAGGCTACACCTTC. Translated, it gives CAWSAMRQGAGGYTF.